The entry that follows covers one T cell receptor (beta chain) sequence. The data are from a study of shared clonotypes between healthy human individuals. Clones were read by immunoSEQ multiplex PCR, and TCRdb kept only the in-frame ones, dropping some. Of some 2 million clones listed, approximately 94% were seen once; the top ten hold 1.2%. CD45RO-negative, CCR7-selected cells formed the naive CD8 fraction, which excluded terminally differentiated effector memory CD45RA+ cells. J was trimmed by 6 bases and V by 0 bases; bases with no gene match: 6. The CDR3 runs to 14 residues. From germline, CDR1 is SGDLS and CDR2 YYNGEE.

This receptor was obtained from a man aged 18 to 29 in good health. Sequencing was done on a sample of naive CD8+ T cells sorted from blood. The rearrangement uses TRBV9 and TRBJ2-7, with 7 bases that match TRBD2. CDR3 loop: CASSVAPSGSEQYF. The CDR3 bases are TGTGCCAGCAGCGTAGCGCCTAGCGGCTCCGAGCAGTACTTC.